Below, 9 T cell receptor beta chains from the same sample are listed, as sequenced in a study of T cells expressing NK-cell markers. TCRdb reprocessed the 5' RACE reads and stores each CDR3 protein as one record, lacking DNA. The table for this sample gives around 110,000 distinct CDR3 sequences. Sequencing was performed on blood T cells: a sorted CD56 or NKG2C T cell subset, CD4+ or CD8+ T cells, or bulk PBMC T cells (not recorded which). Receptors originate from a woman aged 18 to 75 in good health.

This chain connects TRBV20-1 to TRBJ1-2; TCRdb designates TRBD1, a call that cannot be tested without DNA. Germline loops: CDR1 DFQATT, CDR2 SNEGSKA (reference sequence). The CDR3 loop spans 14 amino acids. The CDR3 here is CSANDGQGASGYTF.

The chain combines TRBV4-2 with TRBJ2-7; the D gene TCRdb calls, TRBD2, cannot be checked with no DNA. Germline-derived CDR1 and CDR2 are LGHNA and YNFKEQ. The CDR3 spans 15 residues. This chain's CDR3 is CASSQVTSGTYEQYF.

The chain uses TRBV7-3 and TRBJ2-5. Germline loops: CDR1 SGHTA, CDR2 FQGTGA. This CDR3 is 14 amino acids long. This chain's CDR3 is CASSLGGEEETQYF.

The CDR3 protein is CSARGHILTDTQYF. The chain recombines TRBV20-1 with TRBJ2-3; without DNA, the TCRdb call of TRBD1 cannot be checked. CDR1 and CDR2 (germline): DFQATT, SNEGSKA (reference sequence). This CDR3 has 14 residues.

The CDR3 spells CASSPRLDSADTDTQYF. The chain recombines TRBV7-9 with TRBJ2-3; the TCRdb call, TRBD2, lacks DNA for checking. The CDR3 is made up of 17 amino acids. Germline V gene sequence: CDR1 SEHNR, CDR2 FQNEAQ (reference sequence).

The chain recombines TRBV4-3 with TRBJ2-7; TCRdb picks TRBD1, but there is no DNA to check that call. The CDR3 is made up of 15 amino acids. Germline assignment: CDR1 LGHNA and CDR2 YSLEER. CDR3 residues: CASSQGTDTPYEQYF.

The CDR3 sequence is CASSFLIRGPQETQYF. This sequence joins TRBV7-9 and TRBJ2-5; as DNA is missing, the TRBD2 call by TCRdb cannot be tested. Germline lookup yields CDR1 SEHNR and CDR2 FQNEAQ (reference sequence). This CDR3 is built from 16 residues.

The chain employs TRBV3-1 and TRBJ1-1; TCRdb indicates TRBD1, and absent DNA this call remains unverified. Germline V CDR1 and CDR2: LGHDT, YNNKEL (reference sequence). This CDR3 is 19 amino acids long. The CDR3 loop is CASSQDGQGAAPGGTEAFF.

The CDR3 region is CASSPGLAGEYEQYF. The chain is built from TRBV4-3 and TRBJ2-7; TCRdb picks TRBD2, but there is no DNA to check that call. CDR3 size: 15 residues. CDR1 is LGHNA, CDR2 YSLEER, per germline.